What follows is one T cell receptor beta chain and its context. The sample originates from a study of PD-L1 blockade in urothelial cancer. Germline CDR1 is MNHEY and CDR2 is SVGAGI. This CDR3 is 14 amino acids long. Trimming left V 5 bases short and J 4 bases short, with 14 bases between. Assay: immunoSEQ multiplex PCR; the TCRdb copy retains only in-frame clones and omits some. The table includes around 34,000 clones, around four fifths detected once. The time point: pretreatment peripheral blood. J is TRBJ1-2 and V is TRBV6-5, with D perhaps TRBD1 (5 bases). The clonotype was recovered from an elderly man with urothelial cancer. The sequencing used PBMCs, collected around atezolizumab (anti-PD-L1) treatment. In DNA form, the CDR3 reads TGTGCCAGCAGTACCGCGACAGTTTTCTATGGCTACACCTTC. It encodes CASSTATVFYGYTF.